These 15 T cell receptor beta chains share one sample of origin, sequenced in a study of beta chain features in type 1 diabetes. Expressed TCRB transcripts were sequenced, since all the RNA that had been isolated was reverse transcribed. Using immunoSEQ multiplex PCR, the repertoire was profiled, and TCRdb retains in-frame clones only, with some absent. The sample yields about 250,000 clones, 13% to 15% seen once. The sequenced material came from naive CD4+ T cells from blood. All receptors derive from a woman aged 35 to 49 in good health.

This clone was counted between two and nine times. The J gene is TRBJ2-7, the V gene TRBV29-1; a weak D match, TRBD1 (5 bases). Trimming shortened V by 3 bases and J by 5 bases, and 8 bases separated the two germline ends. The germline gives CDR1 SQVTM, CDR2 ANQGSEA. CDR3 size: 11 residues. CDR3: CSVDKGHEQYF. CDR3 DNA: TGCAGCGTTGATAAGGGGCACGAGCAGTACTTC.

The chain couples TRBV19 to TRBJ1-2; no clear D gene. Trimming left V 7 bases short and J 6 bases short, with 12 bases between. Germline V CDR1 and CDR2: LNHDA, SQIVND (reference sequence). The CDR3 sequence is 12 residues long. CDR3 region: CASNLDTNGYTF. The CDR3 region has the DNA TGTGCCAGTAATCTGGATACTAATGGCTACACCTTC.

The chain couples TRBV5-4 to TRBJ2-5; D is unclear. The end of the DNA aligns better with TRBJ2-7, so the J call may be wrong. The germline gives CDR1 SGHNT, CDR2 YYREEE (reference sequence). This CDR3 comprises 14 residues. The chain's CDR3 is CASSSETWGYEQYF. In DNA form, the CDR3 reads TGTGCCAGCAGCTCTGAAACATGGGGCTACGAGCAGTACTTC.

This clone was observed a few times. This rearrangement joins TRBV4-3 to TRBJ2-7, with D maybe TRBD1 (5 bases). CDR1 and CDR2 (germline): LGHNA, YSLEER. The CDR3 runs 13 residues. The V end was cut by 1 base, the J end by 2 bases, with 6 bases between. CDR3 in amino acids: CASSQGQTYEQYF. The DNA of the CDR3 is TGCGCCAGCAGCCAAGGACAGACCTACGAGCAGTACTTC.

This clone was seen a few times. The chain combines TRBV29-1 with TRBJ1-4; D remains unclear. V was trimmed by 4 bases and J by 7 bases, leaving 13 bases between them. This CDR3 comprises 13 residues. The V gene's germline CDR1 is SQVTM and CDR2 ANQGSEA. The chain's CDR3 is CSVVMRFGEKLFF. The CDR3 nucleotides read TGCAGCGTTGTTATGCGGTTTGGTGAAAAACTGTTTTTT.

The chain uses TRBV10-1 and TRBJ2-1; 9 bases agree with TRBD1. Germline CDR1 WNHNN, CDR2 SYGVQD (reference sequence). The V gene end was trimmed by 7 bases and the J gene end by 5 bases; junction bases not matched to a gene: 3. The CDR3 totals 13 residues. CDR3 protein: CASTRDRDNEQFF. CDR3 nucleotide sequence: TGCGCCAGCACCCGGGACAGGGACAATGAGCAGTTCTTC.

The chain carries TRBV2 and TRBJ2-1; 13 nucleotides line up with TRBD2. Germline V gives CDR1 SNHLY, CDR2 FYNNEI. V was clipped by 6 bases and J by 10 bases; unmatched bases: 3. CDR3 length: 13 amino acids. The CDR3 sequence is CASRTSGGKEQFF. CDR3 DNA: TGTGCCAGCAGGACTAGCGGGGGGAAGGAGCAGTTCTTC. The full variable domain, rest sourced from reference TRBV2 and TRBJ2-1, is EPEVTQTPSHQVTQMGQEVILRCVPISNHLYFYWYRQILGQKVEFLVSFYNNEISEKSEIFDDQFSVERPDGSNFTLKIRSTKLEDSAMYFCASRTSGGKEQFFGPGTRLTVL.

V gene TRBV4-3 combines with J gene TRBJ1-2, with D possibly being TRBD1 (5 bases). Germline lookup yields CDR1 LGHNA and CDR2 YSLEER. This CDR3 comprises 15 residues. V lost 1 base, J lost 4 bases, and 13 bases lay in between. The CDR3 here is CASSQAVGQSYGYTF. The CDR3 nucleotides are TGCGCCAGCAGCCAAGCCGTTGGACAAAGCTATGGCTACACCTTC.

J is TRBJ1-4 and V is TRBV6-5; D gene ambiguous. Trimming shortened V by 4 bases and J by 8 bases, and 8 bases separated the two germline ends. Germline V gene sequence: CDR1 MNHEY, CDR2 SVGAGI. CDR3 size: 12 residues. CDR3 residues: CASSLQVEKLFF. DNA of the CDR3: TGTGCCAGCAGTTTACAAGTCGAAAAACTGTTTTTT.

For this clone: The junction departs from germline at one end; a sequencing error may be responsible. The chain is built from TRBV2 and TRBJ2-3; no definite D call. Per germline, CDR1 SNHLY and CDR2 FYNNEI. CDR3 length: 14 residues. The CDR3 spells CSQKSGSSTDTQYF. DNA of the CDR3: TGCTCTCAAAAATCCGGGTCTAGCACAGATACGCAGTATTTT.

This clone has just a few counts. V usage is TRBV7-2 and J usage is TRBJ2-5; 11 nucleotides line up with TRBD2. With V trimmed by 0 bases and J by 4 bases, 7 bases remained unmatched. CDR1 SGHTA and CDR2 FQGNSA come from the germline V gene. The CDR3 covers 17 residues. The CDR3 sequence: CASSLAVLAGGGETQYF. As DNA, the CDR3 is TGTGCCAGCAGCTTAGCGGTTCTAGCGGGAGGTGGAGAGACCCAGTACTTC.

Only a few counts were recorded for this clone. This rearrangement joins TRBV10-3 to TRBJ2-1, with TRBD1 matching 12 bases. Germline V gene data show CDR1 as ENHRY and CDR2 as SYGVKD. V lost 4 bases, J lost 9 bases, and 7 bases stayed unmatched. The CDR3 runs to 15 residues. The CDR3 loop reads CAISVPGQGAIEQFF. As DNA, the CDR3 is TGTGCCATCAGTGTCCCGGGACAGGGGGCGATTGAGCAGTTCTTC.

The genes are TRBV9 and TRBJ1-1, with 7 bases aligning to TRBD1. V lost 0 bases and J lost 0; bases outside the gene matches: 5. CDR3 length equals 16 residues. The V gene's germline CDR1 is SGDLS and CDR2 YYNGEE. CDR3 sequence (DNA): TGTGCCAGCAGCGTAGGCGCCGGGACAGTGAACACTGAAGCTTTCTTT. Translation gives CASSVGAGTVNTEAFF. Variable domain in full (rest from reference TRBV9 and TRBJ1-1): DSGVTQTPKHLITATGQRVTLRCSPRSGDLSVYWYQQSLDQGLQFLIQYYNGEERAKGNILERFSAQQFPDLHSELNLSSLELGDSALYFCASSVGAGTVNTEAFFGQGTRLTVV.

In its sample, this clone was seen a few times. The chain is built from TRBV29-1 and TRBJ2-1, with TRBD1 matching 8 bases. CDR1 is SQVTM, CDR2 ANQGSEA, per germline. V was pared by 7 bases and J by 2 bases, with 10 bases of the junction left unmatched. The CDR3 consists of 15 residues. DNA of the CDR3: TGCAGCGGGCGGCCCACAGGGGGTCCCTACAATGAGCAGTTCTTC. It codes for CSGRPTGGPYNEQFF.

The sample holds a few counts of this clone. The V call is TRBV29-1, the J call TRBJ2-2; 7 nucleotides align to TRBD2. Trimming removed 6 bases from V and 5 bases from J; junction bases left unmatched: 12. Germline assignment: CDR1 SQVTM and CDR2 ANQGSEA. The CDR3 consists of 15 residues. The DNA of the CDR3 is TGCAGCGTAAGGGGAGGGGTATCGGGGACCGGGGAGCTGTTTTTT. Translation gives CSVRGGVSGTGELFF.